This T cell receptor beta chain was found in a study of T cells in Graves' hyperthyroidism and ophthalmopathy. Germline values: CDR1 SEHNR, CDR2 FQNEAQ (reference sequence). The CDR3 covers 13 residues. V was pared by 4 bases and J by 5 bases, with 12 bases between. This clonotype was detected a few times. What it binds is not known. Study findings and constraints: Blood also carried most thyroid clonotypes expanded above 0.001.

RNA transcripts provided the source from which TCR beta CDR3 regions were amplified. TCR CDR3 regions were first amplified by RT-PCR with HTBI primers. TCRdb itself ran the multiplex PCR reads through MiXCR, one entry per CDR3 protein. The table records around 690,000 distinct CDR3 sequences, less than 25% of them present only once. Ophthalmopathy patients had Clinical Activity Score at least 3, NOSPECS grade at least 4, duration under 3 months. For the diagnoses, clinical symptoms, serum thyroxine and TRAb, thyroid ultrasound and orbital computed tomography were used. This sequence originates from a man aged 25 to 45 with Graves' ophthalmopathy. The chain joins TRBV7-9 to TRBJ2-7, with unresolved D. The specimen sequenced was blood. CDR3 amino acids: CASSSRYRNEQYF. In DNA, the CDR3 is TGTGCCAGCAGCTCCCGGTATCGGAACGAGCAGTACTTC.